The 12 T cell receptor beta chains below were found in one sample sequenced in a study of regulatory T cells in long-lasting Graves disease. HTBI primers from iRepertoire and Arm-PCR of CDR3 regions yielded the TCR beta libraries. TCRdb reanalysed the multiplex PCR reads using MiXCR and keeps one entry per CDR3 protein. The sample includes about 400,000 distinct CDR3 sequences, less than 25% seen only once; the top ten take under 25%. Time point here: persistent/refractory GD, antithyroid drugs over 5 years with positive TRAb. PBMC RNA served as the TCR library source. The sequences come from peripheral blood mononuclear cells (PBMCs), collected when the disease was refractory, from a patient treated with antithyroid drugs. Source of these receptors: a female donor with Graves disease.

This sequence joins TRBV28 and TRBJ2-1; D remains unclear. V gave up 2 bases and J gave up 4 bases, with 9 bases separating them. Germline lookup yields CDR1 MDHEN and CDR2 SYDVKM. This CDR3 comprises 14 residues. As DNA, the CDR3 is TGTGCCAGCAGTTTAACCAGGTTTTACAATGAGCAGTTCTTC. Its translation is CASSLTRFYNEQFF.

On this clonotype itself: Sequence at one end of the junction differs from germline and may be a read error. The chain couples TRBV28 to TRBJ2-2; a weak D match, TRBD2 (5 bases). Germline V gene data show CDR1 as MDHEN and CDR2 as SYDVKM. The CDR3 loop spans 15 amino acids. CDR3 sequence: CASSGRLPSTGELLF. The CDR3 nucleotides read TGTGCCAGCAGCGGACGACTCCCGAGCACCGGGGAGCTGCTTTTT.

This clonotype was picked up many times. The CDR3 DNA reads as TGTGCCAGCAATCAGCCCCAGCATTTT. Translation: CASNQPQHF. This sequence joins TRBV11-3 and TRBJ1-5; no reliable D call. Trimming removed 7 bases from V and 5 bases from J, with 0 bases in between. The CDR3 runs to 9 residues. CDR1 SGHNT and CDR2 YENEEA come from the germline V gene. The whole variable domain, filled in from reference TRBV11-3 and TRBJ1-5, reads EAGVVQSPRYKIIEKKQPVAFWCNPISGHNTLYWYLQNLGQGPELLIRYENEEAVDDSQLPKDRFSAERLKGVDSTLKIQPAELGDSAVYLCASNQPQHFGDGTRLSIL.

This clonotype occurred many times. This rearrangement joins TRBV20-1 to TRBJ2-7; TRBD1 aligns across 9 bases. The CDR3 contains 17 residues. V lost 0 bases and J lost 1; bases outside the gene matches: 10. Germline V gene lookup returns CDR1 DFQATT and CDR2 SNEGSKA (reference sequence). For the CDR3, the DNA is TGCAGTGCTAGAGAGGTTCTTTCCGGGACAGGGTCCTACGAGCAGTACTTC. Its protein is CSAREVLSGTGSYEQYF.

This clonotype was seen at least ten times. This sequence joins TRBV27 and TRBJ1-4, with 7 bases matching TRBD1. The trim removed 6 bases at V and 7 bases at J, leaving 11 bases unmatched. This CDR3 has 15 amino acids. Germline V gene sequence: CDR1 MNHEY, CDR2 SMNVEV (reference sequence). The CDR3 DNA reads as TGTGCCAGCAGCCCTCAGGGGGGGCGGGGTGAAAAACTGTTTTTT. Protein product: CASSPQGGRGEKLFF.

The chain combines TRBV7-8 with TRBJ2-7; D may correspond to TRBD1 or TRBD2 (6 bases each). CDR1 and CDR2 from the germline V gene are SGHVS and FQNEAQ. This CDR3 is built from 15 residues. Trimming took 5 bases from V and 5 from J, leaving 19 bases between them. The CDR3 loop reads CASSPVWGAPHEQYF. Written as DNA, the CDR3 is TGTGCCAGCAGCCCCGTTTGGGGGGCTCCCCACGAGCAGTACTTC. The full variable domain, completed using reference TRBV7-8 and TRBJ2-7, is GAGVSQSPRYKVAKRGQDVALRCDPISGHVSLFWYQQALGQGPEFLTYFQNEAQLDKSGLPSDRFFAERPEGSVSTLKIQRTQQEDSAVYLCASSPVWGAPHEQYFGPGTRLTVT.

The chain combines TRBV28 with TRBJ2-1; 10 bases fit TRBD2. Germline V gene data show CDR1 as MDHEN and CDR2 as SYDVKM. J gave up 3 bases and V 8 bases, and 4 bases lay outside the gene matches. This CDR3 comprises 14 residues. The CDR3 DNA is TGTGCCAGCGGAACTAGCGGGATCTACAATGAGCAGTTCTTC. Its protein is CASGTSGIYNEQFF.

This clonotype appeared a single time. The J gene is TRBJ2-2, the V gene TRBV24-1, with D possibly TRBD1 on 6 matching bases. Germline V lookup: CDR1 KGHDR, CDR2 SFDVKD. CDR3 length equals 16 residues. The V end was cut by 3 bases, the J end by 5 bases, with 15 bases between. CDR3 in amino acids: CATSDPTGPETGELFF. Written as DNA, the CDR3 is TGTGCCACCAGTGATCCGACAGGTCCCGAGACCGGGGAGCTGTTTTTT.

The table lists this clonotype with many counts. V usage is TRBV7-9 and J usage is TRBJ2-2; weak D call: TRBD2 (5 bases). V was trimmed by 4 bases and J by 7 bases, leaving 7 bases between them. The CDR3 has 12 amino acids. Germline V gene lookup returns CDR1 SEHNR and CDR2 FQNEAQ (reference sequence). The CDR3 sequence is CASSSGVGELFF. The CDR3 DNA reads as TGTGCCAGCAGCTCCGGGGTCGGGGAGCTGTTTTTT.

The chain carries TRBV19 and TRBJ1-4, with D possibly being TRBD1 (5 bases). CDR3 size: 16 residues. Per the germline V gene, CDR1 is LNHDA and CDR2 is SQIVND (reference sequence). Between the trimmed V and J ends, which lost 9 bases and 3 bases, there was a span of 20 bases. The CDR3 protein is CASSVGRPRANEKLFF. CDR3 nucleotide sequence: TGTGCCAGCTCGGTGGGCAGACCCAGGGCTAATGAAAAACTGTTTTTT.

This clonotype was observed a handful of times. The rearrangement uses TRBV20-1 and TRBJ1-2, with 7 bases matching TRBD1. The CDR3 consists of 15 residues. The germline gives CDR1 DFQATT, CDR2 SNEGSKA (reference sequence). With V trimmed by 3 bases and J by 4 bases, 11 bases remained unmatched. The CDR3 here is CSASPSSDRAYGYTF. For the CDR3, the DNA is TGCAGTGCTAGCCCCTCCTCCGACAGGGCCTATGGCTACACCTTC.

V and J are TRBV10-2 and TRBJ2-2; D gene uncertain. The CDR3 consists of 12 residues. Germline lookup yields CDR1 WSHSY and CDR2 SAAADI. Deletions cut 7 bases from V and 6 bases from J, with 9 bases between. CDR3 sequence reads: CASTAAAGELFF. CDR3 DNA sequence: TGCGCCAGCACCGCGGCAGCCGGGGAGCTGTTTTTT.